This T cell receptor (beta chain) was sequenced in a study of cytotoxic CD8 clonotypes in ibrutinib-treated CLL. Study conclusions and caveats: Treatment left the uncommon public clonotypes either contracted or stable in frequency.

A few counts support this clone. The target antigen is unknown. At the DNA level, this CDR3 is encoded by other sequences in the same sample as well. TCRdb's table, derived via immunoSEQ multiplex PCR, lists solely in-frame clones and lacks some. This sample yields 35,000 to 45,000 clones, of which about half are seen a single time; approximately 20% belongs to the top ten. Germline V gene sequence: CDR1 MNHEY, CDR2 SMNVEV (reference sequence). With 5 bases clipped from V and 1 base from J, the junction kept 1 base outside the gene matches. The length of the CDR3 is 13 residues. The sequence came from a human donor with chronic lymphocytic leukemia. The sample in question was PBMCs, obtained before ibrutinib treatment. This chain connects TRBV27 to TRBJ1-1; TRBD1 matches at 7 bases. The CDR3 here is CASSRQGNTEAFF. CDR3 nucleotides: TGTGCCAGCAGTCGACAGGGGAACACTGAAGCTTTCTTT.